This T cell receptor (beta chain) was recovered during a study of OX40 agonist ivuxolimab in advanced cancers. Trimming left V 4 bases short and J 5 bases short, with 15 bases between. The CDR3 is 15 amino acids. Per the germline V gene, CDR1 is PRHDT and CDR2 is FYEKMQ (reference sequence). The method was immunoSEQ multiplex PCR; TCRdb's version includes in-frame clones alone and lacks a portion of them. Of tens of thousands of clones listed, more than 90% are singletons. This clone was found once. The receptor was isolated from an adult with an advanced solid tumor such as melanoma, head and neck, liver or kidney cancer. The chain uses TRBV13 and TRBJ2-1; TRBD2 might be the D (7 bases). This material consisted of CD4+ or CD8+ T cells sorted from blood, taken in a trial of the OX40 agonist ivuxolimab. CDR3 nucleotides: TGTGCCAGCAGCTGGGGGCTAGCGGTAAACAATGAGCAGTTCTTC. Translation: CASSWGLAVNNEQFF.